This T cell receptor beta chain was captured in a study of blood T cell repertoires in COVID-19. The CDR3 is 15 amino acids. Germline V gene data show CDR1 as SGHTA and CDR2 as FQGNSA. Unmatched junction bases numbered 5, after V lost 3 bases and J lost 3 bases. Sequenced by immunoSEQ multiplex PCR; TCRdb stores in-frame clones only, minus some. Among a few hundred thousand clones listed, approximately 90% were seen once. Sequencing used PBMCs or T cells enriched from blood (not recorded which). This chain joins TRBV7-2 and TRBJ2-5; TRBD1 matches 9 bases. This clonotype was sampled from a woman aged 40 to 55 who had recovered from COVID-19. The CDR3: CASSFGQGREETQYF. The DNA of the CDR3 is TGTGCCAGCAGCTTCGGACAGGGGAGGGAAGAGACCCAGTACTTC.